One and the same sample provided the 22 T cell receptor beta chains below, sequenced in a study of T cells after yellow fever vaccination. Each CDR3 protein gets one entry after TCRdb re-called the 5' RACE reads with MiXCR. Of around 340,000 distinct CDR3 sequences listed, roughly 9.4% are singletons. The sample in question was PBMCs, obtained on the day of the first yellow fever vaccination. These receptors were taken from a young man who received the YFV17D yellow fever vaccine.

The V call is TRBV3-1, the J call TRBJ2-1; 7 positions agree with TRBD2. Per the germline V gene, CDR1 is LGHDT and CDR2 is YNNKEL (reference sequence). There are 18 residues in the CDR3. Trimming removed 2 bases from V and 1 base from J; junction bases left unmatched: 11. CDR3 sequence reads: CASSQFPSRGVSYNEQFF. The CDR3 DNA reads as TGTGCCAGCAGCCAATTTCCATCCCGGGGGGTGTCCTACAATGAGCAGTTCTTC.

The rearrangement uses TRBV20-1 and TRBJ1-5, with 7 nucleotides matching TRBD1. Trimming removed 1 base from V and 4 bases from J; junction bases left unmatched: 7. Germline V gives CDR1 DFQATT, CDR2 SNEGSKA (reference sequence). The CDR3 extends over 15 amino acids. The CDR3 reads CSARALGTVNQPQHF. The CDR3 coding sequence is TGCAGTGCTAGAGCTTTGGGGACAGTAAATCAGCCCCAGCATTTT.

This clonotype appeared a few times. J is TRBJ1-1 and V is TRBV9; TRBD1 might be the D (5 bases). The V end was cut by 4 bases, the J end by 1 base, with 14 bases between. Germline V gene data show CDR1 as SGDLS and CDR2 as YYNGEE. The length of the CDR3 is 15 residues. In nucleotides, the CDR3 is TGTGCCAGCAGCCTAATCACGGGGGGGAACACTGAAGCTTTCTTT. This translates into CASSLITGGNTEAFF.

This clonotype occurred a few times. The chain combines TRBV7-2 with TRBJ1-1; no definite D call. The CDR3 is 12 residues long. CDR1 and CDR2 from the germline V gene are SGHTA and FQGNSA. Deletions cut 8 bases from V and 7 bases from J, with 14 bases between. This CDR3 is CASAGHPYEAFF. In nucleotides, the CDR3 is TGTGCCAGCGCAGGTCACCCTTATGAAGCTTTCTTT.

This clonotype occurred a few times. This chain joins TRBV6-5 and TRBJ2-3, with TRBD2 as a possible D gene (5 bases). V was trimmed by 2 bases and J by 4 bases, leaving 13 bases between them. Germline V gene lookup returns CDR1 MNHEY and CDR2 SVGAGI. This CDR3 spans 15 amino acids. CDR3 residues: CASSYGSGNADTQYF. For the CDR3, the DNA is TGTGCCAGCAGTTACGGGTCGGGGAACGCAGATACGCAGTATTTT.

The chain employs TRBV15 and TRBJ2-3; no clear D gene. V shed 1 base and J shed 0 bases, with 11 bases lying between them. The CDR3 extends over 16 amino acids. Germline CDR1 is LNHNV and CDR2 is YYDKDF (reference sequence). The CDR3 DNA reads TGTGCCACCAGCAGAGCGGACGGCCCTAGCACAGATACGCAGTATTTT. It specifies CATSRADGPSTDTQYF.

V usage is TRBV12-3 or TRBV12-4 and J usage is TRBJ2-2; TRBD1 agrees at 9 bases. The CDR3 extends over 16 amino acids. With V trimmed by 9 bases and J by 3 bases, 11 bases remained unmatched. CDR3 sequence reads: CASEGDRAPYTGELFF. The CDR3 DNA sequence: TGTGCCAGTGAAGGGGACAGGGCCCCTTACACCGGGGAGCTGTTTTTT.

This sequence joins TRBV7-9 and TRBJ2-3; 9 bases match TRBD2. This CDR3 region has 15 residues. Germline-derived CDR1 and CDR2 are SEHNR and FQNEAQ (reference sequence). J was trimmed by 0 bases and V by 5 bases; bases with no gene match: 3. For the CDR3, the DNA is TGTGCCAGCAGCGCCGGACTAGCGAGCACAGATACGCAGTATTTT. Its translation is CASSAGLASTDTQYF. Drawing the rest from reference TRBV7-9 and TRBJ2-3, the complete variable domain is DTGVSQNPRHKITKRGQNVTFRCDPISEHNRLYWYRQTLGQGPEFLTYFQNEAQLEKSRLLSDRFSAERPKGSFSTLEIQRTEQGDSAMYLCASSAGLASTDTQYFGPGTRLTVL.

In its sample, this clonotype was seen a few times. The genes are TRBV5-4 and TRBJ2-1; either TRBD1 or TRBD2 may fit D (5 bases each). V lost 10 bases and J lost 5, with 7 bases in between. In germline, CDR1 is SGHNT, CDR2 YYREEE (reference sequence). The length of the CDR3 is 10 residues. The CDR3 sequence is CAGGNNEQFF. CDR3 coding DNA: TGTGCCGGGGGTAACAATGAGCAGTTCTTC.

The rearrangement uses TRBV25-1 and TRBJ2-3; D is undetermined. Per germline, CDR1 MGHDK and CDR2 SYGVNS. The CDR3 is made up of 13 amino acids. The V gene lost 2 bases and the J gene lost 7 bases, with 10 bases spanning the gap. The CDR3 bases are TGTGCCAGCAGTGAAGATTTTCGGTATACGCAGTATTTT. It codes for CASSEDFRYTQYF.

This clonotype was observed a few times. The chain carries TRBV19 and TRBJ1-4; possibly TRBD1 for D (5 bases). Between the trimmed V and J ends, which lost 4 bases and 5 bases, there was a span of 8 bases. CDR3 length: 13 residues. CDR1 LNHDA and CDR2 SQIVND come from the germline V gene (reference sequence). CDR3 amino acids: CASSRQYNEKLFF. The CDR3 region has the DNA TGTGCCAGTAGTAGACAGTACAATGAAAAACTGTTTTTT.

The chain recombines TRBV2 with TRBJ2-7; the D is unclear. CDR3 size: 10 residues. The V and J ends lost 9 bases and 4 bases respectively, with 7 bases between them. Germline assignment: CDR1 SNHLY and CDR2 FYNNEI. CDR3 coding DNA: TGTGCCAGTTCAGAGTACGAGCAGTACTTC. Protein: CASSEYEQYF. The entire variable domain, with the rest obtained from reference TRBV2 and TRBJ2-7, is as follows: EPEVTQTPSHQVTQMGQEVILRCVPISNHLYFYWYRQILGQKVEFLVSFYNNEISEKSEIFDDQFSVERPDGSNFTLKIRSTKLEDSAMYFCASSEYEQYFGPGTRLTVT.

This chain joins TRBV5-1 and TRBJ1-2; TRBD1 matches 9 bases. This CDR3 region has 15 residues. The germline V gene encodes CDR1 SGHRS and CDR2 YFSETQ. The V and J ends lost 4 bases and 5 bases, in that order; junction bases with no gene match: 9. The chain's CDR3 is CASSQGTGIGYGYTF. The CDR3 DNA is TGCGCCAGCAGCCAAGGGACAGGGATCGGTTATGGCTACACCTTC.

This clonotype was picked up a small number of times. The CDR3 DNA reads TGTGCCAGCAGCCAAGGCGTTGGTAGCAATCAGCCCCAGCATTTT. Its translation is CASSQGVGSNQPQHF. The chain employs TRBV3-1 and TRBJ1-5, with unresolved D. Germline loops: CDR1 LGHDT, CDR2 YNNKEL (reference sequence). V was shortened by 1 base and J by 0 bases, with 7 bases between the two germline ends. The CDR3 has 15 amino acids. Full variable domain (outside the CDR3, taken from reference TRBV3-1 and TRBJ1-5): DTAVSQTPKYLVTQMGNDKSIKCEQNLGHDTMYWYKQDSKKFLKIMFSYNNKELIINETVPNRFSPKSPDKAHLNLHINSLELGDSAVYFCASSQGVGSNQPQHFGDGTRLSIL.

This chain connects TRBV18 to TRBJ2-6; D may correspond to TRBD1 or TRBD2 (5 bases each). The CDR3 is 18 residues long. V shed 3 bases and J shed 1 base, with 16 bases lying between them. Germline CDR1 KGHSH, CDR2 LQKENI. The CDR3 reads CASSPLPGGPSGANVLTF. CDR3 sequence (DNA): TGTGCCAGCTCACCGCTACCTGGGGGACCGTCTGGGGCCAACGTCCTGACTTTC.

The V and J genes are TRBV4-1 and TRBJ1-2; D is undetermined. Germline V gene lookup returns CDR1 MGHRA and CDR2 YSYEKL. The CDR3 consists of 12 residues. Between the trimmed V and J ends, which lost 0 bases and 9 bases, there was a span of 8 bases. The CDR3 reads CASSQDGRSYTF. Written as DNA, the CDR3 is TGCGCCAGCAGCCAAGATGGCAGGAGCTACACCTTC.

This sequence joins TRBV12-3 or TRBV12-4 and TRBJ2-1, with TRBD2 matching over 12 bases. J lost 0 bases, V lost 6 bases, and 6 bases had no gene match. The CDR3 has 17 amino acids. CDR3 sequence reads: CASSGLAGTSSYNEQFF. The CDR3 nucleotides are TGTGCCAGCAGCGGACTAGCGGGGACCTCCTCCTACAATGAGCAGTTCTTC.

CDR3 in DNA: TGTGCCAGCTCGGCACGCAGTGCAACTAATGAAAAACTGTTTTTT. Amino acid sequence: CASSARSATNEKLFF. The V call is TRBV5-5, the J call TRBJ1-4; D unresolved. CDR1 and CDR2 (germline): SGHKS, YYEKEE (reference sequence). The CDR3 runs 15 residues. The germline V and J ends were trimmed by 7 bases and 0 bases, with 13 bases remaining between them.

The CDR3 sequence is CASSLMTGGAGQPQHF. CDR3 in DNA: TGTGCCAGCAGCCTTATGACAGGGGGCGCGGGTCAGCCCCAGCATTTT. The V call is TRBV7-2, the J call TRBJ1-5, with 10 bases fitting TRBD1. CDR3 length: 16 residues. Germline V gene data show CDR1 as SGHTA and CDR2 as FQGNSA. V shed 5 bases, J shed 6 bases, and the junction held 10 bases outside the gene matches.

This clonotype was seen more than once but under ten times. This rearrangement joins TRBV4-2 to TRBJ2-7; D remains ambiguous. Per germline, CDR1 LGHNA and CDR2 YNFKEQ. The CDR3 length is 13 residues. V was clipped by 0 bases and J by 5 bases, with 8 bases between them. CDR3 nucleotide sequence: TGTGCCAGCAGCCAAGACCTATGGAACGAGCAGTACTTC. Its translation is CASSQDLWNEQYF.

In this sample, this clonotype turned up a few times. The chain is built from TRBV7-6 and TRBJ2-5, with a possible D match to TRBD2 (6 bases). Germline assignment: CDR1 SGHVS and CDR2 FNYEAQ. Trimming took off 3 bases at V and 7 bases at J, with 9 bases between the two ends. CDR3 size: 12 residues. CDR3 protein: CASSFPEGTQYF. CDR3 nucleotide sequence: TGTGCCAGCAGCTTTCCGGAGGGGACCCAGTACTTC.

This clonotype occurred many times. The rearrangement uses TRBV5-1 and TRBJ2-2; 8 positions agree with TRBD1. This CDR3 contains 15 residues. Losses at the gene ends were 7 bases for V and 2 bases for J; bases not matched to a gene: 7. CDR1 and CDR2 from the germline V gene are SGHRS and YFSETQ. The CDR3 protein is CASQDTGGNTGELFF. CDR3 nucleotides: TGCGCCAGCCAGGATACAGGGGGAAACACCGGGGAGCTGTTTTTT.